The 23 T cell receptor beta chains below all came from one sample that was sequenced in a study of T cell responses to AZD1222 COVID-19 vaccine. TCRdb's table, derived via immunoSEQ multiplex PCR, lists solely in-frame clones and lacks some. The repertoire has some 190,000 clones, 92% of them found once; the top ten carry approximately 1.9%. Sequenced here: peripheral blood, sampled 28 days after the second AZD1222 dose. These receptors originate from an adult who received the AZD1222 COVID-19 vaccine.

The chain couples TRBV18 to TRBJ1-6; TRBD1 matches at 8 bases. Germline-derived CDR1 and CDR2 are KGHSH and LQKENI. V lost 4 bases and J lost 4; bases outside the gene matches: 6. The CDR3 totals 16 residues. The CDR3 here is CASSLTGQEYNSPLHF. CDR3 nucleotides: TGTGCCAGCTCACTAACGGGACAGGAGTATAATTCACCCCTCCACTTT.

This rearrangement joins TRBV6-5 to TRBJ1-5; D gene ambiguous. Deletions cut 6 bases from V and 6 bases from J, with 12 bases between. The germline V gene encodes CDR1 MNHEY and CDR2 SVGAGI. This CDR3 has 13 amino acids. CDR3 DNA sequence: TGTGCCAGCAGGTGGGAGCCGATTCAGCCCCAGCATTTT. Protein: CASRWEPIQPQHF.

The chain links TRBV6-2 or TRBV6-3 to TRBJ2-7; unclear D gene. Looked up from germline, CDR1 is MNHEY and CDR2 is SVGEGT. CDR3 length: 13 amino acids. V lost 2 bases and J lost 0, with 5 bases in between. CDR3 nucleotides: TGTGCCAGCAGTTACCCAAGCTCCTACGAGCAGTACTTC. Its protein is CASSYPSSYEQYF.

The CDR3 sequence: CSVASGAGNTIYF. The DNA for the CDR3 is TGCAGCGTTGCCTCGGGAGCTGGAAACACCATATATTTT. The chain links TRBV29-1 to TRBJ1-3, with D unresolved. V was cut by 4 bases and J by 2 bases, with 9 bases left in between. The CDR3 consists of 13 residues. Germline V lookup: CDR1 SQVTM, CDR2 ANQGSEA.

This chain links TRBV5-1 with TRBJ1-2, with TRBD1 identical over 9 bases. Germline V CDR1 and CDR2: SGHRS, YFSETQ. The CDR3 runs 15 residues. V shed 4 bases, J shed 6 bases, and the junction held 10 bases outside the gene matches. The CDR3 sequence: CASSTTTQGANGYTF. In DNA, the CDR3 is TGCGCCAGCAGCACCACTACACAGGGGGCAAATGGCTACACCTTC.

This clone occurred once. The chain is built from TRBV6-2 or TRBV6-3 and TRBJ1-2; weak D call: TRBD1 (6 bases). There are 15 residues in the CDR3. Germline CDR1 is MNHEY and CDR2 is SVGEGT. With 2 bases removed from V and 2 bases from J, the gap between germline ends came to 12 bases. The DNA for the CDR3 is TGTGCCAGCAGTTACCTTGGGGGCTCCAACTATGGCTACACCTTC. This sequence encodes CASSYLGGSNYGYTF.

The chain is built from TRBV6-6 and TRBJ2-6; 8 nucleotides agree with TRBD1. The CDR3 has 16 residues. Germline assignment: CDR1 MNHNY and CDR2 SVGAGI (reference sequence). V lost 6 bases, J lost 2 bases, and 6 bases stayed unmatched. The CDR3 sequence: CASSHLTGAGANVLTF. The CDR3 DNA sequence: TGTGCCAGCAGCCACCTGACAGGGGCTGGGGCCAACGTCCTGACTTTC.

The chain has TRBV29-1 and TRBJ2-7; D uncertain. Germline CDR1 and CDR2: SQVTM and ANQGSEA. V was pared by 7 bases and J by 5 bases, with 18 bases between. The CDR3 sequence is 13 residues long. The CDR3 sequence: CSARAMGLDEQYF. The CDR3 DNA reads as TGCAGCGCCCGTGCTATGGGCCTCGACGAGCAGTACTTC.

In this sample, this clone turned up once. This chain links TRBV7-9 with TRBJ1-2; 11 nucleotides line up with TRBD1. J gave up 3 bases and V 7 bases, and 7 bases lay outside the gene matches. The germline gives CDR1 SEHNR, CDR2 FQNEAQ (reference sequence). The CDR3 contains 15 residues. The CDR3 loop is CASTRTGGADYGYTF. The DNA of the CDR3 is TGTGCCAGCACCAGGACAGGGGGCGCGGACTATGGCTACACCTTC.

The chain uses TRBV24-1 and TRBJ2-1; D is possibly TRBD2 (5 bases). Germline V CDR1 and CDR2: KGHDR, SFDVKD. Trimming shortened V by 3 bases and J by 4 bases, and 15 bases separated the two germline ends. The length of the CDR3 is 16 residues. CDR3 nucleotide sequence: TGTGCCACCAGTGATGCGAGGGCTAGTTCGTACAATGAGCAGTTCTTC. Amino acid sequence: CATSDARASSYNEQFF.

The chain combines TRBV5-4 with TRBJ1-6; tentative D call: TRBD1 (6 bases). The germline CDR1 and CDR2 sequences are SGHNT and YYREEE (reference sequence). CDR3 length: 14 residues. V lost 7 bases and J 6 bases, leaving 14 bases between the germline ends. DNA of the CDR3: TGTGCCAGCTCCACCAAACAGGGTAATTCACCCCTCCACTTT. Translation gives CASSTKQGNSPLHF.

This clone was recorded once. The genes are TRBV6-5 and TRBJ1-5, with D uncertain. This CDR3 comprises 14 residues. The germline V gene encodes CDR1 MNHEY and CDR2 SVGAGI. The V and J ends lost 3 bases and 5 bases respectively, with 11 bases between them. CDR3 in DNA: TGTGCCAGCAGTTATGGCGATACAGATCAGCCCCAGCATTTT. It encodes CASSYGDTDQPQHF.

The V and J genes are TRBV5-4 and TRBJ2-1; 9 positions agree with TRBD1. This CDR3 is 16 amino acids long. CDR1 and CDR2 from the germline V gene are SGHNT and YYREEE (reference sequence). V lost 4 bases to trimming and J lost 1 base; unmatched junction nucleotides: 6. The CDR3 sequence is CASSPRTGESYNEQFF. The CDR3 DNA reads TGTGCCAGCAGCCCAAGGACAGGGGAGTCCTACAATGAGCAGTTCTTC.

This clone occurred a few times. Other DNA sequences within the sample encode an identical CDR3. The chain is built from TRBV10-2 and TRBJ2-1; D remains unclear. The CDR3 runs to 11 residues. V was shortened by 1 base and J by 5 bases, with 0 bases between the two germline ends. Per germline, CDR1 WSHSY and CDR2 SAAADI. Here the CDR3 reads CASSEYNEQFF. The CDR3 DNA follows: TGCGCCAGCAGTGAGTACAATGAGCAGTTCTTC.

V gene TRBV27 combines with J gene TRBJ1-5, with a tentative D call TRBD1 (5 bases). V shed 5 bases and J shed 0 bases, with 11 bases lying between them. CDR1 is MNHEY, CDR2 SMNVEV, per germline (reference sequence). The CDR3 consists of 15 residues. CDR3 amino acids: CASSPDSYSNQPQHF. The CDR3 DNA sequence: TGTGCCAGCAGTCCTGACAGTTATAGCAATCAGCCCCAGCATTTT.

In the case of this clone: The junction departs from germline at one end; a sequencing error may be responsible. The chain couples TRBV12-3 or TRBV12-4 to TRBJ1-2; a possible D gene is TRBD1 (5 bases). The CDR3 is made up of 12 amino acids. For the CDR3, the DNA is TGTGCCAGCAGCGGGACCTCTTATGACTACACCTTC. Encoded protein: CASSGTSYDYTF.

The CDR3 spells CASSTGRQGSSYNSPLHF. In DNA, the CDR3 is TGTGCCAGCAGCACGGGAAGACAGGGCAGCTCCTATAATTCACCCCTCCACTTT. J is TRBJ1-6 and V is TRBV5-4; 7 bases agree with TRBD1. The ends lost 4 bases at V and 0 bases at J; junction bases unmatched: 10. CDR3 size: 18 residues. Germline V gives CDR1 SGHNT, CDR2 YYREEE (reference sequence).

V and J are TRBV7-3 and TRBJ1-6, with 10 positions matching TRBD1. Germline CDR1 SGHTA, CDR2 FQGTGA. Trimming removed 3 bases from V and 4 bases from J; junction bases left unmatched: 0. The CDR3 length is 15 residues. The CDR3 sequence: CASSLGQGYNSPLHF. The CDR3 DNA sequence: TGTGCCAGCAGCTTGGGACAGGGGTATAATTCACCCCTCCACTTT.

This rearrangement joins TRBV19 to TRBJ1-2; D gene unclear. CDR3 length: 16 amino acids. V shed 0 bases and J shed 0 bases, with 11 bases lying between them. The germline V gene has CDR1 LNHDA and CDR2 SQIVND (reference sequence). The CDR3: CASSIDGKTANYGYTF. The CDR3 coding sequence is TGTGCCAGTAGTATAGATGGGAAGACGGCTAACTATGGCTACACCTTC.

The rearrangement links TRBV10-3 to TRBJ2-7; 9 bases are a match to TRBD1. With V trimmed by 10 bases and J by 7 bases, 11 bases remained unmatched. The germline CDR1 and CDR2 sequences are ENHRY and SYGVKD. CDR3 size: 13 residues. The CDR3 spells CATNNRGPGEQYF. The DNA of the CDR3 is TGTGCCACTAATAACAGGGGGCCGGGGGAGCAGTACTTC.

As for this clone: Other DNA variants within this sample encode the same CDR3. The V and J genes are TRBV9 and TRBJ2-3, with D uncertain. CDR1 is SGDLS and CDR2 is YYNGEE in the germline V gene. The length of the CDR3 is 13 residues. Trimming removed 2 bases at V and 0 bases at J, with 4 bases between. This CDR3 reads CASSVTSTDTQYF. The CDR3 DNA reads TGTGCCAGCAGCGTTACGAGCACAGATACGCAGTATTTT.

This chain links TRBV7-9 with TRBJ2-5; a possible D gene is TRBD2 (5 bases). Germline CDR1 and CDR2: SEHNR and FQNEAQ (reference sequence). Between the trimmed V and J ends, which lost 0 bases and 5 bases, there was a span of 16 bases. The CDR3 totals 16 residues. CDR3 sequence (DNA): TGTGCCAGCAGCTTAGCGATACAAACTAGTTTCGAGACCCAGTACTTC. Protein sequence: CASSLAIQTSFETQYF. The variable domain in full, completed from reference TRBV7-9 and TRBJ2-5, reads DTGVSQNPRHKITKRGQNVTFRCDPISEHNRLYWYRQTLGQGPEFLTYFQNEAQLEKSRLLSDRFSAERPKGSFSTLEIQRTEQGDSAMYLCASSLAIQTSFETQYFGPGTRLLVL.

The chain uses TRBV30 and TRBJ1-2; unclear D gene. Germline-derived CDR1 and CDR2 are GTSNPN and SVGIG (reference sequence). This CDR3 contains 15 residues. The V gene lost 0 bases and the J gene lost 7 bases, with 18 bases spanning the gap. The chain's CDR3 is CAWSVRRLRAGGYTF. The DNA of the CDR3 is TGTGCCTGGAGTGTACGAAGGCTACGAGCGGGTGGCTACACCTTC. The variable domain in full, with the rest retrieved from reference TRBV30 and TRBJ1-2, is SQTIHQWPATLVQPVGSPLSLECTVEGTSNPNLYWYRQAAGRGLQLLFYSVGIGQISSEVPQNLSASRPQDRQFILSSKKLLLSDSGFYLCAWSVRRLRAGGYTFGSGTRLTVV.